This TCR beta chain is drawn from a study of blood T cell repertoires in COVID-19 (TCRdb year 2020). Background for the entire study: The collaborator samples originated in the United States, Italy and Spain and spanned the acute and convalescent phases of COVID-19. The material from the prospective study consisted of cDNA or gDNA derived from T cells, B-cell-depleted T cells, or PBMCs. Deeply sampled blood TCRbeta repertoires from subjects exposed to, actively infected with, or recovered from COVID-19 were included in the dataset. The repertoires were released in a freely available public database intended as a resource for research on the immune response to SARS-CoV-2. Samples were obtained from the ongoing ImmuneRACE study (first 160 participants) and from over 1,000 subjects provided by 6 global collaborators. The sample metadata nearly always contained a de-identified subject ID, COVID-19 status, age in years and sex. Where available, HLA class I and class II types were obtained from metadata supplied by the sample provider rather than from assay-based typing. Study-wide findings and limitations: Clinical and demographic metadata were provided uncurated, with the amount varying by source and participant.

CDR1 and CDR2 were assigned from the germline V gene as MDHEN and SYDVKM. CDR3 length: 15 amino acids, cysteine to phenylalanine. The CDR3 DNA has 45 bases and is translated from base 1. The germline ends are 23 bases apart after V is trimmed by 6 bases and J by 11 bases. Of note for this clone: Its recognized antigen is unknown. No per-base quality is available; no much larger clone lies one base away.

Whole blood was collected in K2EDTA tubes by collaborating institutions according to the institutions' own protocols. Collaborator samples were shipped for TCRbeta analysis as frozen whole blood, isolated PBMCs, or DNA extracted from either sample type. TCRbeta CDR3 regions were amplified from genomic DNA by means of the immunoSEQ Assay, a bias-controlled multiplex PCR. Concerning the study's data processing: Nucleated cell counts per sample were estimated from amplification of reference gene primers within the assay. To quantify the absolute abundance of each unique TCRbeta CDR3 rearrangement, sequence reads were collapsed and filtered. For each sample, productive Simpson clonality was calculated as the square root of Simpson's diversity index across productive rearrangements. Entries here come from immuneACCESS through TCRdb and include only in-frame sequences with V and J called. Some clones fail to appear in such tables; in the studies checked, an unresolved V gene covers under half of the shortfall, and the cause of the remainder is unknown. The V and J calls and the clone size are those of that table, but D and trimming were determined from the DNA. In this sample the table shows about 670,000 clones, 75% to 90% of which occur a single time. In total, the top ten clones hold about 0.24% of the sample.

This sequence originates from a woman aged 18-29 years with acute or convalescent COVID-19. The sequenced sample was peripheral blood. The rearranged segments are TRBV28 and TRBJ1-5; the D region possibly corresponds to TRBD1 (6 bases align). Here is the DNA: TGTGCCAGCAGAGGCCTGGGGGGGGCCCTCACGGCCCAGCATTTT. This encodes CASRGLGGALTAQHF.